This is a list of T cell receptor beta chains from one sample in a study of cytomegalovirus exposure and HLA in healthy donors. The protocol was immunoSEQ multiplex PCR, while the TCRdb copy is restricted to in-frame clones and leaves out a portion. The table has 150,000 to 200,000 clones, approximately 80% seen once. Sequencing input: PBMCs. The receptors were gathered from a man between 25 and 39 years old in good health and CMV-seronegative. Both conserved end residues are part of each CDR3. The D gene is left open where the match is weak. Only some rows state a clone size, as once, few, many or a class for expanded clones.

>.|.|TRBJ1-1|TRBV19|13
TGTGCCAGTAGTTCCCCGTGGAACACTGAAGCTTTCTTT
CASSSPWNTEAFF
>.|.|TRBJ1-1|TRBV10-1|11
TGCGCCAGCAGACAGGGTTCTGAAGCTTTCTTT
CASRQGSEAFF
>.|.|TRBJ1-6|TRBV5-4|15
TGTGCCAGCAGCTTGGCAGGGGCCCATAATTCACCCCTCCACTTT
CASSLAGAHNSPLHF
>.|.|TRBJ2-7|TRBV9|14
TGTGCCAGCAGCGTAGGGGGTGCGGGCTACGAGCAGTACTTC
CASSVGGAGYEQYF
>TRBD1|.|TRBJ1-5|TRBV7-2|13
TGTGCCAGCAGCTTGACAGGGGATCAGCCCCAGCATTTT
CASSLTGDQPQHF
>.|few|TRBJ1-4|TRBV29-1|13
TGCGCCACTCAGGGTAGGACTAATGAAAAACTGTTTTTT
CATQGRTNEKLFF
>TRBD1|.|TRBJ1-3|TRBV7-2|17
TGTGCCAGCAGCTCATTACCGCAGGGGGCGTTAGGAAACACCATATATTTT
CASSSLPQGALGNTIYF
>TRBD2|.|TRBJ2-3|TRBV5-4|16
TGTGCCAGCAGCTTGGCTGGACTAGGGAGGGCAGATACGCAGTATTTT
CASSLAGLGRADTQYF
>TRBD2|.|TRBJ2-1|TRBV2|16
TGTGCCAGCAGTGCCATAGCGGGAACCCGGTACAATGAGCAGTTCTTC
CASSAIAGTRYNEQFF
>.|.|TRBJ1-6|TRBV9|14
TGTGCCAGCAGCGGAGGACAGACAAATTCACCCCTCCACTTT
CASSGGQTNSPLHF
>.|.|TRBJ2-3|TRBV14|16
TGTGCCAGCAGCCAAATAGTCAGGGCCTTCACAGATACGCAGTATTTT
CASSQIVRAFTDTQYF
>TRBD1|few|TRBJ1-4|TRBV10-2|18
TGCGCCAGCAGTGAAGGTTCCGGGACAGGGCTATTTAAGGGAAAACTGTTTTTT
CASSEGSGTGLFKGKLFF
>TRBD1|.|TRBJ1-1|TRBV5-1|14
TGCGCCAGCAGCTTGGGTCCGGGACAGGCTGAAGCTTTCTTT
CASSLGPGQAEAFF
>.|.|TRBJ1-1|TRBV7-9|13
TGTGCCAGCAGCTTAGTACGTGTTCACGGAGCTTTCTTT
CASSLVRVHGAFF
>.|once|TRBJ2-7|TRBV30|12
TGTGCCTGGAGTGACACTACCTACGAGCAGTACTTC
CAWSDTTYEQYF
>.|.|TRBJ2-1|TRBV2|13
TGTGCCACAGCCCCCGGGGCCTACAATGAGCAGTTCTTC
CATAPGAYNEQFF
>.|.|TRBJ2-1|TRBV2|19
TGTGCCAGCAGTGAAGCAGGAAGAAGGGGCGTCGGCTCCTACAATGAGCAGTTCTTC
CASSEAGRRGVGSYNEQFF
>.|.|TRBJ1-1|TRBV5-1|12
TGCGCCAGCAGCGCAGGGTTCACTGAAGCTTTCTTT
CASSAGFTEAFF
>.|few|TRBJ1-1|TRBV30|13
TGTGCCTGGAGGTTCGTTATGAACACTGAAGCTTTCTTT
CAWRFVMNTEAFF
>TRBD1|.|TRBJ2-5|TRBV28|16
TGTGCCAGCAGTCTGAACCGGGGGACAGGGGGAGAGACCCAGTACTTC
CASSLNRGTGGETQYF
>TRBD2|once|TRBJ2-1|TRBV27|20
TGTGCCAGCAGTCCACGGGGACTAGCGGGGCCGAGGAGCTCCTACAATGAGCAGTTCTTC
CASSPRGLAGPRSSYNEQFF
>TRBD1|.|TRBJ1-6|TRBV19|13
TGTGCCAGTATGGACAGGGTTGGTTCACCCCTCCACTTT
CASMDRVGSPLHF
>.|.|TRBJ2-3|TRBV11-2|15
TGTGCCAGCAGCTTGGGCCCCGACAGCCCAGATACGCAGTATTTT
CASSLGPDSPDTQYF
>TRBD2|.|TRBJ2-5|TRBV29-1|14
TGCAGCGTTGTCGTAGCGGGGGGGGGAGAGACCCAGTACTTC
CSVVVAGGGETQYF
>.|.|TRBJ2-5|TRBV5-8|14
TGTGCCAGCAGGACAGAGGGACTCCAAGAGACCCAGTACTTC
CASRTEGLQETQYF
>TRBD1|.|TRBJ2-7|TRBV27|16
TGTGCCAGCAGTTCCCGGGACAGGGCGCGTAAGGTCGAGCAGTACTTC
CASSSRDRARKVEQYF
>.|.|TRBJ1-2|TRBV4-1|16
TGCGCCAGCAGCCAAGATCGTCTAAGCCCCGGCTATGGCTACACCTTC
CASSQDRLSPGYGYTF
>.|.|TRBJ2-1|TRBV30|13
TGTGCCTGGAGTGTATCTCGTTACAATGAGCAGTTCTTC
CAWSVSRYNEQFF
>.|.|TRBJ2-5|TRBV19|13
TGTGCCAGTAGTCCCCAAGCGGGAGAGACCCAGTACTTC
CASSPQAGETQYF
>.|once|TRBJ1-1|TRBV7-9|16
TGTGCCAGCAGCTTTATTAAGGGACAACCGAACACTGAAGCTTTCTTT
CASSFIKGQPNTEAFF
>TRBD2|few|TRBJ2-3|TRBV11-2|15
TGTGCCAGCAGCTTCGGCAGGGCTAGCGGTACCTCCATCGTTTTT
CASSFGRASGTSIVF
>TRBD2|.|TRBJ2-7|TRBV2|14
TGTGCCAGCAGTTCTAGCGGGAGGGCCTACGAGCAGTACTTC
CASSSSGRAYEQYF
>.|.|TRBJ2-3|TRBV7-7|15
TGTGCCAGCAGCCCGGGGGTTCTGGGGGCAGATACGCAGTATTTT
CASSPGVLGADTQYF
>.|.|TRBJ2-3|TRBV6-5|13
TGTGCCAGCAGGAAACAGGGAACAGATACGCAGTATTTT
CASRKQGTDTQYF
>TRBD2|.|TRBJ2-1|TRBV27|15
TGTGCCAGCAGTTTAAGGTGGGGAGGGCGCAATGAGCAGTTCTTC
CASSLRWGGRNEQFF
>TRBD1|.|TRBJ2-3|TRBV9|14
TGTGCCAGCAGCTACGGGACAGGGCCCGATACGCAGTATTTT
CASSYGTGPDTQYF
>.|.|TRBJ1-1|TRBV28|14
TGTGCCAGCAGTGTAGGGGACTTGAACACTGAAGCTTTCTTT
CASSVGDLNTEAFF
>.|.|TRBJ1-1|TRBV5-4|15
TGTGCCAGCAGCCTACTTGGGACACAGAACACTGAAGCTTTCTTT
CASSLLGTQNTEAFF
>.|.|TRBJ1-2|TRBV28|14
TGTGCCAGCAGTTTAAACAGGGACAACTATGGCTACACCTTC
CASSLNRDNYGYTF
>.|.|TRBJ2-3|TRBV5-1|15
TGCGCCAGCAGCTTGGCCTGGCCGTACACAGATACGCAGTATTTT
CASSLAWPYTDTQYF
>.|.|TRBJ1-4|TRBV28|15
TGTGCCAGCAGTTACCCGACAGCAACTAATGAAAAACTGTTTTTT
CASSYPTATNEKLFF
>.|.|TRBJ2-7|TRBV6-1|15
TGTGCCAGCAGTGTTGGGGCAGTGGTCTCCTACGAGCAGTACTTC
CASSVGAVVSYEQYF
>.|.|TRBJ2-7|TRBV9|16
TGTGCCAGCAGCGTAGCGGTGGGGGGAGATTACTACGAGCAGTACTTC
CASSVAVGGDYYEQYF
>.|.|TRBJ1-5|TRBV6-5|12
TGTGCCAGCAGTAGTGGGGCCCAGCCCCAGCATTTT
CASSSGAQPQHF
>TRBD1|.|TRBJ1-2|TRBV7-3|14
TGTGCCAGCAGCTTAGGGGGACAGGGACGAGGCTACACCTTC
CASSLGGQGRGYTF
>TRBD1|.|TRBJ1-1|TRBV10-3|16
TGTGCCATCAGTGAGTTAAACAGGGGAAGGGACACTGAAGCTTTCTTT
CAISELNRGRDTEAFF
>.|few|TRBJ1-1|TRBV5-1|13
TGCGCCAGCAGCTTGGAGACTAACACTGAAGCTTTCTTT
CASSLETNTEAFF
>TRBD1|.|TRBJ1-4|TRBV10-3|16
TGTGCCACCAAACGAGACAGGGTGGCAACTAATGAAAAACTGTTTTTT
CATKRDRVATNEKLFF